The rows below give T cell receptor beta chains drawn from one sample of a study of shared clonotypes between healthy human individuals. Clones were read by immunoSEQ multiplex PCR, and TCRdb kept only the in-frame ones, dropping some. The sample gives hundreds of thousands of clones, 74% of which show up once; 1.5% to 2% is in the top ten. Sequenced sample: memory CD4+ T cells sorted from blood. The receptors were gathered from a woman in her thirties in good health. Both conserved end residues are part of each CDR3. Each record gives: V gene, CDR3 protein.

TRBV7-9,CASSLAVGRVGGYTF
TRBV28,CASTPRGLAGGPGRQETQYF
TRBV5-8,CASNPRMISGNTIYF
TRBV5-1,CASSLYNRGAEQYF
TRBV2,CASSVAGGNTGELFF
TRBV11-2,CASSLVVGQAFF
TRBV25-1,CASSAEGRNHNYGYTF
TRBV13,CASSLGQNRGEQYF
TRBV11-2,CASSLAGRHTEAFF
TRBV28,CASSLRVNYGDEQYF
TRBV10-3,CAISTTSGTTDTQYF
TRBV18,CASSPPQMTGGETQYF
TRBV5-1,CASSLGHSSSYEQYF
TRBV2,CASSEGLASTDTQYF
TRBV6-1,CASSDPGTGRYEQYF
TRBV6-5,CASTQGALETQYF
TRBV7-2,CASSLASSGNTIYF
TRBV19,CASSINQGASYEQYF
TRBV4-1,CASSQDLGQGAGRELFF
TRBV5-1,CASSLETPTEAFF
TRBV6-1,CASSVGGSSYEQYF
TRBV5-1,CASSLRGSTEAFF
TRBV11-1,CASSLRGTWEQYF
TRBV29-1,CSADGVVGTQYF
TRBV15,CATSSDRRGEQYF
TRBV7-2,CASSQRVAGYNEQFF
TRBV28,CASSSPGTGGDSGNTIYF
TRBV11-1,CASSLAAGLNTGELFF
TRBV28,CASSLTGESNEQFF
TRBV4-2,CASETGLAGDNTGELFF
TRBV27,CASSAGISTEAFF
TRBV15,CATSRDPHRVMNTEAFF